The present TCR beta chain was sequenced within a study of blood T cell repertoires in COVID-19. In the source study's methods: Amplification from reference gene primers served as the basis for estimated nucleated cell counts. Some clones are missing from TCRdb's copy, which holds only in-frame ones; the method was immunoSEQ multiplex PCR. For V, J and clone size, that table is used; D and trimming come from the DNA. This sample has 250,000 to 400,000 clones; around 88% occur once, and the top ten carry 1.5% to 2%. Germline values: CDR1 SGHVS, CDR2 FQNEAQ. Trimming took off 2 bases at V and 0 bases at J, with 10 bases between the two ends. The CDR3 runs 15 residues.

The sequenced sample was peripheral blood. The sequence came from a woman aged 30 to 39 with COVID-19, enrolled during active disease. V is TRBV7-8 and J is TRBJ1-2; D might be TRBD1 (5 bases). CDR3 DNA sequence: TGTGCCAGCAGCTTAAGGGGCAGGCCTAACTATGGCTACACCTTC. It yields the protein CASSLRGRPNYGYTF.